This T cell receptor (beta chain) stems from a study of T-cell reconstitution after alpha-beta-depleted transplantation in children (dated by TCRdb to about 2016). For the study in its entirety: Using TCR repertoire profiling, the study quantitatively followed how T-cell immune reconstitution unfolded in children after TCRalphabeta/CD19-depleted allogeneic hematopoietic cell transplantation.

The protocol used for the library was PCR. The run used an Illumina HiSeq 2500. To normalize quantification of the TCRbeta repertoire, the TCR libraries were built with molecular barcoding that relied on unique molecular identifiers. Using fastp at Q25 and MiXCR, TCRdb reprocessed the public reads and kept productive beta chains. Each entry merges the rows of one CDR3 protein and shows their most common DNA and genes. In all, the sample holds approximately 32,000 distinct CDR3 sequences, and about 6.7% of those were seen once. The ten biggest clones cover under 30% of the sample. The paper's findings and limits, for the study overall: About two months after transplant, the apparently early recovery of alphabetaT-cell counts reportedly depended on just several hundred clones that had expanded rapidly and came from non-depleted graft cells. Hyperexpanded clone frequencies declined over subsequent months; after one year, T-cell counts and TCRbeta diversity were mostly attributed to newly produced T cells. The high TCRbeta diversity at day 60 in some patients was ascribed to recipient T cells and intrathymic progenitors that had survived conditioning.

This sample's time point label indicates: day 60 (about 2 months) after transplantation. The label giving this sample's treatment or condition can be read as: allogeneic hematopoietic cell transplantation with graft depleted of TCRalphabeta T cells and CD19 B cells. The children who served as transplant recipients had been given grafts of TCRalphabeta/CD19-depleted allogeneic hematopoietic cells. V is clipped by 0 bases and J by 5 bases, and the sequence between their germline boundaries is 21 bases long. Looking up the germline V gene yields CDR1 SGDLS and CDR2 YYNGEE. The CDR3 has 19 amino acids, counting the end cysteine and phenylalanine. Only CDR3 DNA is held: 57 bases, read in frame from base 1. This clonotype has a count of ten or more. Its binding antigen is unknown. Base qualities are missing; no much larger clone stands one base away.

This receptor was identified in a child less than two years old who had a stem cell transplant for acute myeloid leukemia, so the T cells may come from the graft donor. The chain uses TRBV9 and TRBJ1-6, with a tentative D gene TRBD1 over 6 matching bases. The sample in question was peripheral blood, obtained 60 days after TCRalphabeta/CD19-depleted stem cell transplant. At the DNA level, the sequence is TGTGCCAGCAGCGTAGGAGCCTCCGGTCCGGGACACCATAATTCACCCCTCCACTTT. The resulting protein is CASSVGASGPGHHNSPLHF.